This T cell receptor (beta chain) was recovered during a study of beta chain features in type 1 diabetes. The study's findings and limits: Patients and controls would share equally any PCR tilt toward shorter templates.

Sequenced material consisted of expressed TCRB transcripts (all of the isolated RNA was reverse transcribed). Each sample of naive, central memory or regulatory T cells had, on average, around 3.5 million reads. Generated by immunoSEQ multiplex PCR, the TCRdb table keeps only in-frame clones and is missing some. The sample shows 900,000 or so clones, roughly 15% of them seen only once. As for this clone: Its matching antigen is unknown. The sample holds other DNA sequences that translate to the same CDR3.

Per the germline V gene, CDR1 is MDHEN and CDR2 is SYDVKM. The CDR3 extends over 12 amino acids. The V gene lost 1 base and the J gene lost 4 bases, with 4 bases spanning the gap. What was sequenced was naive CD4+ T cells from blood. The chain recombines TRBV28 with TRBJ1-2; no firm D call. This clonotype originated in a woman younger than 35 in good health. The CDR3: CASSLSPYGYTF. The CDR3 DNA reads as TGTGCCAGCAGTTTATCCCCCTATGGCTACACCTTC.